This T cell receptor (beta chain) stems from a study of CD8+ T cells in alopecia areata. General study points: Tofacitinib significantly reduced both scalp clonality and expanded CD8+ clones among the top 100.

Worth noting for this clone: What it recognizes is unknown.

Extracted from the samples, RNA was reverse transcribed into cDNA to serve as the sequencing template. The method was immunoSEQ multiplex PCR; TCRdb's version includes in-frame clones alone and lacks a portion of them. The repertoire consists of approximately 210,000 clones, with around three fifths occurring once and the leading ten covering 4.2%. This CDR3 is built from 14 residues. Germline values: CDR1 ENHRY, CDR2 SYGVKD. The V end lost 3 bases, the J end lost 2 bases, and 10 bases lay between the germline ends. Treatment in this sample: oral pan-JAK inhibitor, 5-10 mg twice daily. This chain uses TRBV10-3 with TRBJ2-5; no clear D. Sequenced material: CD4+ T cells sorted from blood, taken at week 4, from a patient treated with tofacitinib. The receptor was isolated from a human donor with alopecia areata. The CDR3: CAISDQVGQETQYF. The CDR3 DNA follows: TGTGCCATCAGTGATCAAGTAGGGCAAGAGACCCAGTACTTC.